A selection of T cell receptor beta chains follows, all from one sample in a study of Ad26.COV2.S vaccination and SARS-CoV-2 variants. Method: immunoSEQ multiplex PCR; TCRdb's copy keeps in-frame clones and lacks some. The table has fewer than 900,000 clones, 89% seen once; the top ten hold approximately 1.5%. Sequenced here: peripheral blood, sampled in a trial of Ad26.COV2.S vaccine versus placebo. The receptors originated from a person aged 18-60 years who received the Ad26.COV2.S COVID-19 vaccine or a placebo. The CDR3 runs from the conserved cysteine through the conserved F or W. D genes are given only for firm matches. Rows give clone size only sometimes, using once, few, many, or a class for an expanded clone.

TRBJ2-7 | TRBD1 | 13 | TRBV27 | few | TGTGCCAGCAGTATCCGGGACAGGGCCAAGCAGTACTTC | CASSIRDRAKQYF
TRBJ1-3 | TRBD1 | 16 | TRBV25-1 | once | TGTGCCAGCAGTGGGGACAGGGGCGTAAATGGAAACACCATATATTTT | CASSGDRGVNGNTIYF
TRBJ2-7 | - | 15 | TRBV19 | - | TGTGCCAGTAGTAACACAGGGTCGGGGGTGTACGAGCAGTACTTC | CASSNTGSGVYEQYF
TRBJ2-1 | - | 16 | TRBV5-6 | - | TGTGCCAGCGGGGGGCGGGGCCCCCTCCCCTACAATGAGCAGTTCTTC | CASGGRGPLPYNEQFF
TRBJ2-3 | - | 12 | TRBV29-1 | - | TGCAGCGTTGAGGGGGCCACAGATACGCAGTATTTT | CSVEGATDTQYF
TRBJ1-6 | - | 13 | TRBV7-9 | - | TGTGCCAGCAGCTTAGAGGGCCAGTCACCCCTCCACTTT | CASSLEGQSPLHF
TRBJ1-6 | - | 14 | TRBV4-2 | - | TGTGCCAGCATGGGGGGGGCGGATAATTCACCCCTCCACTTT | CASMGGADNSPLHF
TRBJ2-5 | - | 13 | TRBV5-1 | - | TGCGCCAGCAGCTTGGGCGGGGTAGAGACCCAGTACTTC | CASSLGGVETQYF
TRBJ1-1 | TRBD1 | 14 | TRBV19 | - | TGTGCCAGTAGTCTCCGGGACAGGGGGACTGAAGCTTTCTTT | CASSLRDRGTEAFF
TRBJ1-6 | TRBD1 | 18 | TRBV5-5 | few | TGTGCCAGCAGGCGGCGCGGGACAGGTGATTATATGGATTCACCCCTCCACTTT | CASRRRGTGDYMDSPLHF
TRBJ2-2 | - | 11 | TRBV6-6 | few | TGTGCCAGCACGGAGGCCGGGGAGCTGTTTTTT | CASTEAGELFF
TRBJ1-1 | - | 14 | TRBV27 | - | TGTGCCAACGAACCATACAGGGCGGGGAGGGGAGCTTTCTTT | CANEPYRAGRGAFF
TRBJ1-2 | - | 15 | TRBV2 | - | TGTGCCAGTAGACAGTCTGGGGCAGGGAACTATGGCTACACCTTC | CASRQSGAGNYGYTF
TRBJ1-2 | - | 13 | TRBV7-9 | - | TGTGCCAGCAGTTTCGGCCAGGGTTTAGGCTACACCTTC | CASSFGQGLGYTF
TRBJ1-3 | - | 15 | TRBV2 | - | TGTGCCAGCATTGGGGGCCCGAGCTCTGGAAACACCATATATTTT | CASIGGPSSGNTIYF
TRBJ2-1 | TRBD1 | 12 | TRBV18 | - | TGTGCCAGCTCACAGGGGGCAGGTGAGCAGTTCTTC | CASSQGAGEQFF
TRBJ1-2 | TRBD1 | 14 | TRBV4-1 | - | TGCGCCAGCAGCCAAGAGACAGGGGTCTATGGCTACACCTTC | CASSQETGVYGYTF
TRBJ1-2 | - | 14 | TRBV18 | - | TGTGCCAGCTCACCAGTATCGACGGATAATGGCTACACCTTC | CASSPVSTDNGYTF
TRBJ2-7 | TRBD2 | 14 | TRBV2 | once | TGTGCCAGCAGTCGGACTAGCCCATTGGTCGAGCAGTACTTC | CASSRTSPLVEQYF
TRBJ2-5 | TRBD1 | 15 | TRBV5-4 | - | TGTGCCAGCAGCTTAATGACAGGGGCCAAGGAGACCCAGTACTTC | CASSLMTGAKETQYF
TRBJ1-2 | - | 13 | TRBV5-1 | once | TGCGCCAGCAGCTCTGGACCGAGCTATGGCTACACCTTC | CASSSGPSYGYTF
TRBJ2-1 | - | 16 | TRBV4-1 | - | TGCGCCAGCAGCCAAGAGGGGGAGGTCTCCTACAATGAGCAGTTCTTC | CASSQEGEVSYNEQFF
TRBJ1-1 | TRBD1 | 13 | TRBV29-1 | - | TGCAGCCTGGGGACAGGGCGGGGGACTGAAGCTTTCTTT | CSLGTGRGTEAFF
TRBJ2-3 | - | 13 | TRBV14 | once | TGTGCCAGCAGCCTCCAGGGTACAGATACGCAGTATTTT | CASSLQGTDTQYF
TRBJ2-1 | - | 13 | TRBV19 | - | TGTGCCAGTAGTATAGTCAGGGAGGATGAGCAGTTCTTC | CASSIVREDEQFF
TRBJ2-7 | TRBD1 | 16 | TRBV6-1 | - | TGTGCCAGCAGTGAAGCGCGTCGGACAGGGGGCGGTGAGCAGTACTTC | CASSEARRTGGGEQYF
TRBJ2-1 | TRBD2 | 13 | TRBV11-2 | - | TGTGCCAGCAGCCCGACTAGCCAACATGAGCAGTTCTTC | CASSPTSQHEQFF
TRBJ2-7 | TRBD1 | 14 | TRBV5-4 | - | TGTGCCAGCAGCCGGGACAGAGGAGCCTACGAGCAGTACTTC | CASSRDRGAYEQYF
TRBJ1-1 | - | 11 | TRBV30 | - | TGTGCCTGGAGTGTAACATCTGAAGCTTTCTTT | CAWSVTSEAFF
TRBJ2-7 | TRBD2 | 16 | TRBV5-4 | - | TGTGCCAGCAGCTTGGGGGGAGCGGGAGGTTCCCACGAGCAGTACTTC | CASSLGGAGGSHEQYF
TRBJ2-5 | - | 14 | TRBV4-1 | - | TGCGCCAGCAGCCAAGGACAACCACAAGAGACCCAGTACTTC | CASSQGQPQETQYF
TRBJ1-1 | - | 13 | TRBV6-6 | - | TGTGCCAGCAGTACCCCAGGGAAGCCTGAAGCTTTCTTT | CASSTPGKPEAFF
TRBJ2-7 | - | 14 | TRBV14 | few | TGTGCCAGCAGCCCGAGGGACAATACCTACGAGCAGTACTTC | CASSPRDNTYEQYF
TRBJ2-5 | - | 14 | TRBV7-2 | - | TGTGCCAGCAGCCTGAACTGGGGGGAAGAGACCCAGTACTTC | CASSLNWGEETQYF
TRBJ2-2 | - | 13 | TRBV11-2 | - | TGTGCCAGCAGCTCCGATGAAGGCGGGGAGCTGTTTTTT | CASSSDEGGELFF
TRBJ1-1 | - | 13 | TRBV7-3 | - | TGTGCCAGCAGCTTACGGGGTAGGTCTGAAGCTTTCTTT | CASSLRGRSEAFF
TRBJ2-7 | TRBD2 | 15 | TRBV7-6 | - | TGTGCCAGCAGCTCCTTAGCGGGACTGGGGTACGAGCAGTACTTC | CASSSLAGLGYEQYF
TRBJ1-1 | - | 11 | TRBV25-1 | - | TGTGCCAGCAGGGAACAGGGAGGAGCTTTCTTT | CASREQGGAFF
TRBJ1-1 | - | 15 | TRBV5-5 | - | TGTGCCAGCAGCGACCGGAACCGAGAACAGACTGAAGCTTTCTTT | CASSDRNREQTEAFF
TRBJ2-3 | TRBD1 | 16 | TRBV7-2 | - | TGTGCCAGCGGGACTGCGGGGACAGGGGCCCCTCGGACGCAGTATTTT | CASGTAGTGAPRTQYF
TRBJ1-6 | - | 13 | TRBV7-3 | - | TGTGCCAGCAGCTTAGAGGCATATTCACCCCTCCACTTT | CASSLEAYSPLHF
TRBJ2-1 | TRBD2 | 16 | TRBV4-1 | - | TGCGCCAGCAGCCAGTCGGGACTAGCGGGGGACAATGAGCAGTTCTTC | CASSQSGLAGDNEQFF
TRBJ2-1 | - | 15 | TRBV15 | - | TGTGCCACCAGCCAAGGGGACCCCCCGCAGGATGAGCAGTTCTTC | CATSQGDPPQDEQFF
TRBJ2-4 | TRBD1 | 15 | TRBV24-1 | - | TGTGCCACCAGTGATCCCTCAGGGGGCCAAAACATTCAGTACTTC | CATSDPSGGQNIQYF
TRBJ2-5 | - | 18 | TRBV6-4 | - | TGTGCCAGCAGTGGCAGCCATGGTCCGGGACAAATAAAGGAGACCCAGTACTTC | CASSGSHGPGQIKETQYF